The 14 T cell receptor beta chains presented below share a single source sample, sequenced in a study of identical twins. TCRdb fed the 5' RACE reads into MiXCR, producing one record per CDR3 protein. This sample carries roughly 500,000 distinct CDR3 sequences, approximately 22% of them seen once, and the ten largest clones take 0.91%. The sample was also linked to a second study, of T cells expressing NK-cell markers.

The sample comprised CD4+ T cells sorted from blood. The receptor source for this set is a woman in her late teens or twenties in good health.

CDR3 nucleotides: TGCAGTGCTAGACAGGGTGCGAACACCGGGGAGCTGTTTTTT. Translating gives CSARQGANTGELFF. The chain carries TRBV20-1 and TRBJ2-2; perhaps TRBD1 as D (5 bases). Germline CDR1 and CDR2: DFQATT and SNEGSKA (reference sequence). There are 14 residues in the CDR3. Trimming shortened V by 2 bases and J by 0 bases, and 7 bases separated the two germline ends.

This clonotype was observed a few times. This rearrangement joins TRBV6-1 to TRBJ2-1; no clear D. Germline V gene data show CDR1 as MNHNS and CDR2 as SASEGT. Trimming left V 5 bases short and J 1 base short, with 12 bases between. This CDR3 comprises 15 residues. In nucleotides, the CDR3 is TGTGCCAGCAGTACAGAAAGGTTTTCCTACAATGAGCAGTTCTTC. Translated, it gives CASSTERFSYNEQFF.

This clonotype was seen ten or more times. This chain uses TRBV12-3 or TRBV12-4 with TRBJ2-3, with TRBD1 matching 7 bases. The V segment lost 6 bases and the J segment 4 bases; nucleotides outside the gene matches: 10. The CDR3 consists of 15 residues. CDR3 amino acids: CASRKTGSGPDTQYF. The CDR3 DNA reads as TGTGCCAGCAGAAAGACAGGGTCTGGGCCAGATACGCAGTATTTT.

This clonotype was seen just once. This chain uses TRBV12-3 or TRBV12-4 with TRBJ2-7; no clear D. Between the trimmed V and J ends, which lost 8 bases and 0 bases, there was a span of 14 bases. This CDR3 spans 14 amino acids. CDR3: CASERDRSSYEQYF. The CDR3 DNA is TGTGCCAGCGAGCGAGATAGGAGCTCCTACGAGCAGTACTTC.

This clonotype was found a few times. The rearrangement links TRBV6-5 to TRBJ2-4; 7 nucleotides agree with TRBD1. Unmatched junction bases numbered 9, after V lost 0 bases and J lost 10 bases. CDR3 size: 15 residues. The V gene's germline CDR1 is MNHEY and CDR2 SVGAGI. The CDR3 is CASSYSGQTPSIQYF. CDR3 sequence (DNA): TGTGCCAGCAGTTACTCGGGACAGACCCCCTCTATTCAGTACTTC.

CDR3 protein: CASSLAYTNEQYF. CDR3 coding DNA: TGCGCCAGCAGTTTAGCCTACACGAACGAGCAGTACTTC. The V and J genes are TRBV5-1 and TRBJ2-7, with no clear D. The CDR3 has 13 residues. V was cut by 5 bases and J by 5 bases, with 14 bases left in between. From germline, CDR1 is SGHRS and CDR2 YFSETQ.

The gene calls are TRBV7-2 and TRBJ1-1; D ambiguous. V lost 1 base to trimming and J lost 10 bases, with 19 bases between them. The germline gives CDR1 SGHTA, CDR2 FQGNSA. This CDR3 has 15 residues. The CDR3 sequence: CASSLGVVAAFGAFF. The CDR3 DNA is TGTGCCAGCAGCTTAGGGGTAGTGGCAGCCTTTGGAGCTTTCTTT.

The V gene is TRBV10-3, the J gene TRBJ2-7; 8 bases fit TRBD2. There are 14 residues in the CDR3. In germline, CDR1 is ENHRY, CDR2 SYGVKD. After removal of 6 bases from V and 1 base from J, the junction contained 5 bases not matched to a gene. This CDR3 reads CAIREREPSYEQYF. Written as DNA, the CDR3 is TGTGCCATCAGGGAGCGGGAGCCATCCTACGAGCAGTACTTC.

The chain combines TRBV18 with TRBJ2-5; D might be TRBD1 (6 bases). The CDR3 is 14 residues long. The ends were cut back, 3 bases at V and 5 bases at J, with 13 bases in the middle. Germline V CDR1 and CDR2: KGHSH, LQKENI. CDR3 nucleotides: TGTGCCAGCTCACCGGACAGATCACACGAGACCCAGTACTTC. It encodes CASSPDRSHETQYF.

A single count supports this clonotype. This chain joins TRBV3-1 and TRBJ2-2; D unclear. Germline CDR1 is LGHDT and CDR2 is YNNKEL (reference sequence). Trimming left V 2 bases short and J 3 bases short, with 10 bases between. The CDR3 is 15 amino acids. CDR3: CASSQTLIYTGELFF. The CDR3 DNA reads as TGTGCCAGCAGCCAAACACTAATATACACCGGGGAGCTGTTTTTT.

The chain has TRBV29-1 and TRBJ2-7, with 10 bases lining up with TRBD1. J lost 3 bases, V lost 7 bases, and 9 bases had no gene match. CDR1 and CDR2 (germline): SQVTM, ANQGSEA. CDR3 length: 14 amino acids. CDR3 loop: CSAKGGQGFYEQYF. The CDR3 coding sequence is TGCAGCGCCAAAGGGGGACAGGGGTTCTACGAGCAGTACTTC.

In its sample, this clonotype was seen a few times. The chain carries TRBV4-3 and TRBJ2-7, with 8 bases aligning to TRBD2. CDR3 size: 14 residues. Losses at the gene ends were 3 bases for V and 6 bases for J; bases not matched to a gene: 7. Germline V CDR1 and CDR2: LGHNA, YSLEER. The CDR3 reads CASSQEAGVSEQYF. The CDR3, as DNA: TGCGCCAGCAGCCAGGAAGCGGGAGTAAGCGAGCAGTACTTC.

In DNA, the CDR3 is TGCAGTGCAGACGCCCTAGCGGGGCTAGGGAATGAGCAGTTCTTC. It codes for CSADALAGLGNEQFF. The chain carries TRBV20-1 and TRBJ2-1, with 9 positions matching TRBD2. This CDR3 is 15 amino acids long. V shed 6 bases, J shed 7 bases, and the junction held 13 bases outside the gene matches. Germline V CDR1 and CDR2: DFQATT, SNEGSKA (reference sequence).

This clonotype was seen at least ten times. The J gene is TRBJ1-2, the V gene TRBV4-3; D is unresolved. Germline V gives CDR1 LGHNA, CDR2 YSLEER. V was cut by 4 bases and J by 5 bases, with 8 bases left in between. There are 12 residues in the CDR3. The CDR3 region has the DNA TGCGCCAGCAGCCGGGGAGTTTATGGCTACACCTTC. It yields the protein CASSRGVYGYTF.